This T cell receptor beta chain appears in the sequencing data of a study of cytomegalovirus exposure and HLA in healthy donors. Study conclusions and caveats: Cytomegalovirus-associated TCR beta chains were listed, numbering some 150.

Here immunoSEQ multiplex PCR was the method, and the copy in TCRdb shows in-frame clones only, minus some. The profile shows tens of thousands of clones, roughly 90% of them singletons. About this clone itself: Its target is unknown.

V dropped 6 bases and J dropped 3; count of bases not matched to a gene: 7. Germline loops: CDR1 SNHLY, CDR2 FYNNEI. The CDR3 has 14 residues. The clonotype was recovered from a woman aged 18-29 years in good health and CMV-seropositive. The sequenced sample consisted of PBMCs. V usage is TRBV2 and J usage is TRBJ1-1; the match to TRBD1 covers 7 bases. CDR3 bases: TGTGCCAGCAGCCAACGACAGGGATACACTGAAGCTTTCTTT. Translating it yields CASSQRQGYTEAFF.